The 7 T cell receptor beta chains below all came from one sample that was sequenced in a study of blood T cells in healthy people across ages. The authors ran a second PCR of 7 to 11 cycles using a sample-barcoded 5' primer and a J-beta primer mix. TCRdb analysed the 5' RACE reads with MiXCR anew, one entry per CDR3 protein. Of around 800,000 distinct CDR3 sequences listed, about 47% are singletons. Sequencing was carried out using blood. These receptors came from a man older than 75 in good health.

The chain has TRBV4-2 and TRBJ2-5; D is unresolved. V lost 3 bases to trimming and J lost 11 bases, with 25 bases between them. Germline CDR1 and CDR2: LGHNA and YNFKEQ. The CDR3 has 16 amino acids. The CDR3 region has the DNA TGTGCCAGCAGCCAGGGCCTTTTAAACTCCTACAATGAGCAGTACTTC. Translating it yields CASSQGLLNSYNEQYF.

The chain employs TRBV20-1 and TRBJ2-7; no clear D gene. The CDR3 contains 11 residues. Germline V gene sequence: CDR1 DFQATT, CDR2 SNEGSKA (reference sequence). Trimming took off 2 bases at V and 0 bases at J, with 2 bases between the two ends. Written as DNA, the CDR3 is TGCAGTGCTAGAATCTCCTACGAGCAGTACTTC. Protein sequence: CSARISYEQYF.

Concerning this clonotype: A read error may be the cause here, since a much bigger clone is one base away. The chain joins TRBV7-3 to TRBJ2-7; TRBD2 agrees at 10 bases. The CDR3 has 14 residues. J lost 7 bases, V lost 3 bases, and 6 bases had no gene match. Germline V gives CDR1 SGHTA, CDR2 FQGTGA. CDR3 sequence: CASSLGLARHEQYF. The CDR3 DNA sequence: TGTGCCAGCAGCTTGGGACTAGCGAGGCATGAGCAGTACTTC.

The chain recombines TRBV7-2 with TRBJ1-6; D perhaps matches TRBD1 (5 bases). The CDR3 sequence is 15 residues long. The V gene lost 1 base and the J gene lost 10 bases, with 14 bases spanning the gap. CDR1 and CDR2 from the germline V gene are SGHTA and FQGNSA. This chain's CDR3 is CASSLEGQGLSPLHF. The CDR3 region has the DNA TGTGCCAGCAGCTTAGAAGGGCAGGGCCTATCACCCCTCCACTTT. Variable domain in full (rest from reference TRBV7-2 and TRBJ1-6): GAGVSQSPSNKVTEKGKDVELRCDPISGHTALYWYRQSLGQGLEFLIYFQGNSAPDKSGLPSDRFSAERTGGSVSTLTIQRTQQEDSAVYLCASSLEGQGLSPLHFGNGTRLTVT.

This clonotype was seen only a few times. V and J are TRBV6-2 or TRBV6-3 and TRBJ2-1; 8 bases are shared with TRBD2. Germline lookup yields CDR1 MNHEY and CDR2 SVGEGT. After removal of 4 bases from V and 0 bases from J, the junction contained 11 bases not matched to a gene. The CDR3 spans 18 residues. CDR3 sequence: CASSSTYLAGLSYNEQFF. The CDR3 DNA reads TGTGCCAGCAGTTCCACATACTTAGCGGGACTCTCCTACAATGAGCAGTTCTTC.

The rearrangement uses TRBV27 and TRBJ2-3; D not certain. CDR3 size: 14 residues. The V end lost 6 bases, the J end lost 2 bases, and 12 bases lay between the germline ends. The V gene's germline CDR1 is MNHEY and CDR2 SMNVEV (reference sequence). The CDR3 DNA is TGTGCCAGCAGCTCTGGGTCACACACAGATACGCAGTATTTT. Translating it yields CASSSGSHTDTQYF.

In this sample, this clonotype turned up once. The gene calls are TRBV24-1 and TRBJ2-7; D perhaps matches TRBD2 (6 bases). The length of the CDR3 is 15 residues. Germline-derived CDR1 and CDR2 are KGHDR and SFDVKD. Trimming took off 2 bases at V and 7 bases at J, with 17 bases between the two ends. CDR3 DNA: TGTGCCACCAGTGATTCGGGACTCTCCTACAATGAGCAGTACTTC. As protein: CATSDSGLSYNEQYF.